The entry below gives a single T cell receptor (beta chain) sequence along with its context. The entry originates in a study of T-cell reconstitution after alpha-beta-depleted transplantation in children. A TCRbeta library incorporating unique molecular identifiers was prepared. MiXCR was run by TCRdb on the PCR reads, yielding one entry per CDR3 protein. This sample has some 600,000 distinct CDR3 sequences, with around a sixth found just once. The sample consisted of PBMCs from the stem cell graft donor, taken from the stem cell graft. The TCR was taken from a human donor who donated a stem cell graft to a child with acute myeloid leukemia.

DNA for the CDR3: TGTGCCAGCAGTACAGGGGAGTCTGGGGCCAACGTCCTGACTTTC. Encoded protein: CASSTGESGANVLTF. The rearrangement joins TRBV6-2 or TRBV6-3 to TRBJ2-6; 7 bases agree with TRBD1. CDR3 length: 15 residues. The germline CDR1 and CDR2 sequences are MNHEY and SVGEGT. Trimming removed 5 bases from V and 1 base from J; junction bases left unmatched: 2.